The sequence of this TCR beta chain was determined in a study of cytomegalovirus exposure and HLA in healthy donors (dated by TCRdb to 2016 to 2017). At the level of the whole study: According to an earlier analysis of 587 of the donors, about 190 million T cells yielded 117 million unique TCR beta sequences and 276 Gb of sequence data. An early release covering about 600 HLA-typed donors comprised about 300 gigabases of sequencing data and tens of millions of unique TCR sequences. Of the roughly 400 genotyped donors, about 80% fell in the genetic ancestry cluster associated with self-reported Caucasian donors. The aim of the study was to test whether cataloging public T cell receptors could identify signatures of past pathogen exposure. Using immunosequencing, the study profiled T cell repertoires from fewer than 850 subjects and related those repertoires to cytomegalovirus serostatus. Besides the first cohort of under 700 subjects, a separate validation cohort made up of roughly 120 different subjects was used. High-throughput TCR immunosequencing, statistical association of individual TCRs with disease status, and machine learning were combined to predict cytomegalovirus infection status. A later analysis re-analyzed previously published TCR beta repertoires from hundreds of donors and added high-resolution HLA genotyping to study TCR occurrence patterns. Rather than drawing on any new phenotypic data, the later analysis identified candidate immune exposures from TCR beta sequences and the way those sequences occurred across donors. In an earlier analysis of a few hundred of the donors, high-throughput TCR beta sequencing was used to judge whether each TCR beta V gene segment behaved as functional or pseudogenic. Donor age, sex, ethnicity and CMV serostatus were compiled alongside the repertoire data. A later genetic analysis used genome-wide SNP genotypes for about three fifths of the 666 donors, treating that subset as a discovery cohort. All discovery cohort repertoires had been generated on a single sequencing platform. Class I and class II HLA loci were covered by the typing at four-digit resolution. Typing coverage varied by locus: roughly 620-640 donors for A, B, C, DRB1 and DQB1; roughly 510 for DQA1; 606 for DPA1; approximately 470 for DPB1. About five DR-DQ haplotypes were treated as single units for association and clustering because of strong linkage in the cohort. Among over 350 genotyped donors of the cohort, an average of roughly 240,000 unique TCR beta nucleotide sequences were sequenced per donor, roughly a sixth of them non-productive. The investigation overall reported the following: The study listed 150 to 200 TCR beta chains as associated with cytomegalovirus. A cluster of highly shared sequence variants was judged likely to represent a technical artifact of the sequencing pipeline. According to a later genetic analysis, donors in an Asian-associated ancestry cluster had fewer N-insertions in productive TCRs than the roughly 670-donor mean. Most CMV-associated TCR beta chains appeared to be HLA-restricted in a later analysis, and the HLA associations seemed to be driven largely by CMV exposure. In vitro tests confirmed that a few of the cytomegalovirus-associated TCR beta chains recognize cytomegalovirus antigens. Immune exposure information for the cohort was limited to CMV serostatus. Across donors, most TCR sequences were observed very rarely, whereas some public TCRs were present in many individuals. A further reported finding was that TCR beta sequences accurately predicted the HLA-A and HLA-B alleles for most subjects in the first cohort. V-gene and J-gene trimming of TCR beta chains was associated with a missense DCLRE1C variant in a later genetic analysis, and the association was replicated in an independent cohort. HLA typing was unavailable for some donors at each locus, so association tests used only the typed subset. An earlier analysis of approximately 590 of the donors showed that most TCR beta V segments appeared in productive rearrangements either about 87% or about 30% of the time, which broadly matched IMGT annotations. In a later analysis, HLA-associated TCR beta chains were found to be more clonally expanded and to have lower generation probabilities than equally common non-associated chains. According to a later analysis, TCR association rates differed among HLA loci, with DRB1 alleles showing the most associated TCRs and HLA-C alleles showing the fewest. At a false discovery rate of 0.05, a later analysis linked some 17,000 TCR beta sequences to specific HLA alleles. The authors suggested that the approach could potentially be generalized to other disease states and immunological phenotypes. Only TCR beta chains were sequenced in this cohort, and the absence of alpha or paired-chain data limited detectable features. Because counts were too low, some 17 rarely observed V segments, including chromosome 9 orphons, were left out of the earlier analysis of roughly 600 of the donors. Strong co-occurrence of HLA alleles, especially DR and DQ, made assigning TCR associations to individual alleles difficult. Several of the top co-occurrence clusters appeared to be linked to parvovirus B19, influenza, CMV and Epstein-Barr virus, according to a later analysis. The presence/absence analyses assumed that sequencing depth was roughly uniform across donors, and that assumption may not be true. The classifier was reported to diagnose cytomegalovirus status with high specificity and sensitivity in both the original cohort and the validation cohort. Correlated functional status among segregating V segments might be attributable to linkage disequilibrium, but an unknown experimental factor could not be ruled out.

This clone was recorded only once. It lacks a known antigen. The sample holds no much larger clone one base away, and base qualities are not on file. The cohort comprised fewer than 750 healthy bone marrow donors. At the time of sampling, every cohort member was nominally healthy, though immune exposures that went unrecorded were likely present. The donor tested CMV seropositive and was one of the 289 seropositive cohort members. A peripheral blood sample was collected from each donor, and TCR beta sequencing was performed on peripheral blood mononuclear cells. The Qiagen DNeasy Blood Extraction Kit was used to extract genomic DNA from the blood cell samples. The library was made by the immunoSEQ multiplex PCR assay. The multiplex PCR relied on a mix of 60 forward primers for TCR Vbeta segments and 13 reverse primers for TCR Jbeta segments. A multiplex PCR assay on genomic DNA amplified the CDR3 region of rearranged TCR beta genes. The Illumina HiSeq System was used to sequence the amplified TCR beta libraries as 87-base-pair reads. The published analysis was carried out like this. A later analysis tallied around 82 million unique TCR beta chains across the 610 or so repertoires, and some 10 million of those chains were shared by two or more donors. Raw reads were error-corrected and collapsed into unique sequences by a nearest-neighbor algorithm in which closely related sequences were merged to remove PCR and sequencing errors. CDR3 sequences were aligned to IMGT reference sequences to assign V, D and J gene segments. For a sequence to be retained, a match of at least six nucleotides to both a V gene segment and a J gene segment was required. A rearrangement counted as productive if the CDR3 had no stop codons and remained in frame with V and J, and every other rearrangement counted as non-productive. Following IMGT convention, CDR3 was defined as the stretch from the second conserved V-encoded cysteine up to the conserved J-encoded phenylalanine. The earlier analysis of about 620 of the donors excluded sequences that lacked an unambiguous match to a single V gene segment. An earlier analysis of roughly 590 of the donors called V segments functional above 56.7% productive rearrangements and segregating when the between-donor standard deviation exceeded 5%. A statistical classification framework was built to diagnose cytomegalovirus status from the catalog of TCR beta chain sequences. V and J gene assignment, in a later analysis, came from comparing TCR nucleotide sequences with IMGT/GENE-DB human TR gene sequences. In a later analysis, CDR3 sequences and most-parsimonious VDJ recombination scenarios were assigned using the TCRdist pipeline. In a later analysis, each TCR beta chain was defined by its CDR3 amino acid sequence together with its V-gene family, and reads without a unique V-gene family were excluded. In a later analysis, several hundred highly shared, low-generation-probability nucleotide sequences were removed to address suspected cross-contamination and a sequencing artifact. A later analysis calculated a clonal expansion index for each public chain from normalized within-repertoire ranks of inferred template counts. In a later analysis, generation probabilities were computed using a VDJ recombination model fitted to out-of-frame rearrangements, and the results were checked against IGoR. A later analysis scored TCR-TCR, TCR-HLA and TCR-CMV co-occurrence with hypergeometric tests, applying a repertoire-size bias correction to TCR pairs. False discovery rates were estimated in a later analysis by permuting HLA or CMV assignments 20 times. In a later analysis, co-occurring TCRs were grouped using DBSCAN, with TCRdist sequence similarity added in when clustering inside HLA-allele-positive subsets. Repertoires with fewer than 30,000 or more than 120,000 public chains, plus five repertoires with anomalous nucleotide sharing, were excluded from co-occurrence clustering. TCRdb limited this immuneACCESS table to in-frame rearrangements with V and J called. A share of clones is missing; checked studies link under half to unresolved V genes, and the rest is unexplained. The DNA was the basis for D and trimming; V, J and clone size are from that table. Recorded for this sample are tens of thousands of clones; 82% of them occurred a single time. The ten most abundant clones make up 3.4% of the sample.

The sequence came from a man aged 30 to 45 in good health and CMV-seropositive. The specimen was PBMCs.

The CDR3 is CAWVTLSGRRDTQYF. The DNA is TGTGCCTGGGTAACTCTCAGCGGGAGGAGAGATACGCAGTATTTT. Rearrangement joined TRBV30 to TRBJ2-3; 9 bases in the junction line up with TRBD2. Including the terminal cysteine and phenylalanine, the CDR3 comprises 15 residues. Just CDR3 DNA is preserved here, 45 bases in frame from base 1. V is cut back by 5 bases and J by 5 bases, with 11 bases in the junction unmatched. CDR1 GTSNPN and CDR2 SVGIG were looked up in the germline V gene (reference sequence).